Listed below are T cell receptor beta chains from one sample, sequenced in a study of beta chain features in type 1 diabetes. Only in-frame clones appear in the TCRdb table, and some are missing; sequencing was by immunoSEQ multiplex PCR. The repertoire holds 300,000 to 400,000 clones, with over 9% as singletons. Specimen: central memory CD4+ T cells from blood. The receptors stem from a man between 25 and 39 years old with type 1 diabetes. The CDR3 runs from the conserved cysteine through the conserved F or W. D genes are given only for firm matches. Size is stated for part of the rows, as once, few or many counts, or as a class when the clone is expanded.

J gene: TRBJ1-2
V gene: TRBV15
D gene: -
clone size: few
CDR3 DNA: TGTGCCACCCGGCAACTGACGCGGCCGGACGGCTACACCTTC
CDR3 protein: CATRQLTRPDGYTF

J gene: TRBJ2-5
V gene: TRBV6-1
D gene: TRBD2
clone size: -
CDR3 DNA: TGTGCCAGCAGTTCGGAGCGGGGAGAGGAGACCCAGTACTTC
CDR3 protein: CASSSERGEETQYF

J gene: TRBJ2-1
V gene: TRBV6-1
D gene: -
clone size: few
CDR3 DNA: TGTGCCACCGGAGCGCAGGGGAGAAATGAGCAGTTCTTC
CDR3 protein: CATGAQGRNEQFF

J gene: TRBJ2-2
V gene: TRBV18
D gene: TRBD1
clone size: -
CDR3 DNA: TGTGCCAGCTCGCCGGGACAGGGTGACGGGGAGCTGTTTTTT
CDR3 protein: CASSPGQGDGELFF

J gene: TRBJ2-7
V gene: TRBV6-5
D gene: -
clone size: few
CDR3 DNA: TGTGCCAGCAGCTCGGGCCTCCGTGGCCACGAGCAGTACTTC
CDR3 protein: CASSSGLRGHEQYF

J gene: TRBJ2-7
V gene: TRBV10-2
D gene: -
clone size: few
CDR3 DNA: TGCGCCAGCAGTGAGGTCGGAGGATACGAGCAGTACTTC
CDR3 protein: CASSEVGGYEQYF

J gene: TRBJ2-6
V gene: TRBV6-6
D gene: -
clone size: few
CDR3 DNA: TGTGCCAGCAGTCGCGACCGCTCTGGGGCCAACGTCCTGACTTTC
CDR3 protein: CASSRDRSGANVLTF

J gene: TRBJ1-2
V gene: TRBV6-5
D gene: -
clone size: many
CDR3 DNA: TGTGCCAGCAGTTACTCTCCGGCAGCCTCTTATGGCTACACCTTC
CDR3 protein: CASSYSPAASYGYTF

J gene: TRBJ1-5
V gene: TRBV6-5
D gene: -
clone size: -
CDR3 DNA: TGTGCCAGCAGTACTCGGTCGGGGAATCAGCCCCAGCATTTT
CDR3 protein: CASSTRSGNQPQHF

J gene: TRBJ1-1
V gene: TRBV7-2
D gene: -
clone size: few
CDR3 DNA: TGTGCCAGCACCCTCGACACTGAAGCTTTCTTT
CDR3 protein: CASTLDTEAFF

J gene: TRBJ1-5
V gene: TRBV11-2
D gene: -
clone size: -
CDR3 DNA: TGTGCCAGCAGCTTCGGGCGGGGCCAGCCCCAGCATTTT
CDR3 protein: CASSFGRGQPQHF

J gene: TRBJ1-2
V gene: TRBV18
D gene: TRBD1
clone size: -
CDR3 DNA: TGTGCCAGCTCACCAGTGACTGGGGACAGTGGTCATGGCTACACCTTC
CDR3 protein: CASSPVTGDSGHGYTF

J gene: TRBJ2-1
V gene: TRBV21-1
D gene: -
clone size: many
CDR3 DNA: TGTGCCAGCAGCGTACGATCCTGGGGGAGCGGGAGGTCTAGGTCCTACAATGAGCAGTTCTTC
CDR3 protein: CASSVRSWGSGRSRSYNEQFF

J gene: TRBJ2-1
V gene: TRBV6-1
D gene: -
clone size: few
CDR3 DNA: TGTGCCAGCAGCAAGGACAGCGGCTCCTACAATGAGCAGTTCTTC
CDR3 protein: CASSKDSGSYNEQFF

J gene: TRBJ2-7
V gene: TRBV6-5
D gene: TRBD1
clone size: -
CDR3 DNA: TGTGCCAGCAGCCAGGACAGGATTTCCTACGAGCAGTACTTC
CDR3 protein: CASSQDRISYEQYF

J gene: TRBJ1-6
V gene: TRBV30
D gene: -
clone size: few
CDR3 DNA: TGTGCCTGGAGTCAGACAAATTCACCCCTCCACTTT
CDR3 protein: CAWSQTNSPLHF

J gene: TRBJ1-2
V gene: TRBV28
D gene: -
clone size: -
CDR3 DNA: TGTGCCACCCACCGGGGCGGAACTCTTAACTATGGCTACACCTTC
CDR3 protein: CATHRGGTLNYGYTF

J gene: TRBJ2-3
V gene: TRBV18
D gene: -
clone size: few
CDR3 DNA: TGTGCCAGCTCACCAGGGATGGACTCCACAGATACGCAGTATTTT
CDR3 protein: CASSPGMDSTDTQYF

J gene: TRBJ2-1
V gene: TRBV11-1
D gene: TRBD2
clone size: -
CDR3 DNA: TGTGCCAGCAGCTTAGGGGGCCTAGCGGGAGGATATGAGCAGTTCTTC
CDR3 protein: CASSLGGLAGGYEQFF

J gene: TRBJ1-2
V gene: TRBV5-6
D gene: -
clone size: many
CDR3 DNA: TGTGCCAGCAGCTTGTCCGGGGGTGGCTACACCTTC
CDR3 protein: CASSLSGGGYTF

J gene: TRBJ1-1
V gene: TRBV7-9
D gene: -
clone size: few
CDR3 DNA: TGTGCCAGCAGCTTATATAGGGGCTTGAACACTGAAGCTTTCTTT
CDR3 protein: CASSLYRGLNTEAFF

J gene: TRBJ2-3
V gene: TRBV18
D gene: -
clone size: -
CDR3 DNA: TGTGCCAGCTCACCAATGGATACGCAGTATTTT
CDR3 protein: CASSPMDTQYF

J gene: TRBJ2-5
V gene: TRBV5-8
D gene: TRBD2
clone size: few
CDR3 DNA: TGTGCCAGCAGCTTGGCTTGGGTAGCGGGAGAGACCCAGTACTTC
CDR3 protein: CASSLAWVAGETQYF

J gene: TRBJ2-6
V gene: TRBV4-3
D gene: -
clone size: few
CDR3 DNA: TGCGCCAGCAGCCAATCTCCAGGGGTTTCTGGGGCCAACGTCCTGACTTTC
CDR3 protein: CASSQSPGVSGANVLTF

J gene: TRBJ2-1
V gene: TRBV6-1
D gene: TRBD1
clone size: -
CDR3 DNA: TGTGCCAGCAGTGAACAGACAGGGCGGAATGAGCAGTTCTTC
CDR3 protein: CASSEQTGRNEQFF

J gene: TRBJ1-5
V gene: TRBV6-1
D gene: TRBD1
clone size: -
CDR3 DNA: TGTGCCAGCAGCTCGGGACAGAATCAGCCCCAGCATTTT
CDR3 protein: CASSSGQNQPQHF

J gene: TRBJ1-2
V gene: TRBV11-2
D gene: TRBD1
clone size: -
CDR3 DNA: TGTGCCAGCAGCTTATATGGACAGGGGGTGGCACATGGCTACACCTTC
CDR3 protein: CASSLYGQGVAHGYTF

J gene: TRBJ1-1
V gene: TRBV18
D gene: -
clone size: few
CDR3 DNA: TGTGCCAGCTCACCTTCCAGGACTGAAGCTTTCTTT
CDR3 protein: CASSPSRTEAFF

J gene: TRBJ2-1
V gene: TRBV4-3
D gene: TRBD2
clone size: -
CDR3 DNA: TGCGCCAGCAGCCCCGGACTAGAGTCCTACAATGAGCAGTTCTTC
CDR3 protein: CASSPGLESYNEQFF

J gene: TRBJ2-1
V gene: TRBV6-1
D gene: TRBD1
clone size: few
CDR3 DNA: TGTGCCAGCAGAGCCGGGACAGGGGCTGGGGGGCAGTTCTTC
CDR3 protein: CASRAGTGAGGQFF

J gene: TRBJ2-2
V gene: TRBV6-6
D gene: -
clone size: -
CDR3 DNA: TGTGCCAGCAGAACAGGGGAGGTAACCGGGGAGCTGTTTTTT
CDR3 protein: CASRTGEVTGELFF

J gene: TRBJ1-5
V gene: TRBV4-1
D gene: -
clone size: -
CDR3 DNA: TGCGCCAGCAGCCAAGATCAGCTCAATCAGCCCCAGCATTTT
CDR3 protein: CASSQDQLNQPQHF

J gene: TRBJ1-1
V gene: TRBV21-1
D gene: -
clone size: -
CDR3 DNA: TGTGCCAGCAGCATCCGGACAGGCACGAGGGACACTGAAGCTTTCTTT
CDR3 protein: CASSIRTGTRDTEAFF

J gene: TRBJ1-1
V gene: TRBV18
D gene: -
clone size: -
CDR3 DNA: TGTGCCAGCTCACCTAGCGGGCCGAACACTGAAGCTTTCTTT
CDR3 protein: CASSPSGPNTEAFF

J gene: TRBJ2-1
V gene: TRBV5-1
D gene: -
clone size: -
CDR3 DNA: TGCGCCAGCAGCATCGGGACTCAGAATGAGCAGTTCTTC
CDR3 protein: CASSIGTQNEQFF

J gene: TRBJ2-3
V gene: TRBV4-3
D gene: -
clone size: -
CDR3 DNA: TGCGCCAGCAGCCAAGTTGGGTCGCAGTATTTT
CDR3 protein: CASSQVGSQYF

J gene: TRBJ2-3
V gene: TRBV9
D gene: -
clone size: -
CDR3 DNA: TGTGCCATCGTGCCCCAGGGATATGAGTTAACAGATACGCAGTATTTT
CDR3 protein: CAIVPQGYELTDTQYF

J gene: TRBJ1-2
V gene: TRBV28
D gene: TRBD1
clone size: few
CDR3 DNA: TGTGCCAGCAGTGGGACAGGGCACTATGGCTACACCTTC
CDR3 protein: CASSGTGHYGYTF

J gene: TRBJ2-2
V gene: TRBV5-1
D gene: TRBD1
clone size: -
CDR3 DNA: TGCGCCAGCAGCTTACAAGGGACAGGAAACACCGGGGAGCTGTTTTTT
CDR3 protein: CASSLQGTGNTGELFF

J gene: TRBJ2-3
V gene: TRBV11-2
D gene: -
clone size: few
CDR3 DNA: TGTGCCAGCAGCTTAGTTCACGGCACAGATACGCAGTATTTT
CDR3 protein: CASSLVHGTDTQYF

J gene: TRBJ1-5
V gene: TRBV6-6
D gene: TRBD1
clone size: few
CDR3 DNA: TGTGCCAGCAGATCCGACAGGGACGGACAGCCCCAGCATTTT
CDR3 protein: CASRSDRDGQPQHF

J gene: TRBJ1-5
V gene: TRBV6-1
D gene: -
clone size: -
CDR3 DNA: TGTGCCAGCAGTCGCCACACCGGGGGCAATCAGCCCCAGCATTTT
CDR3 protein: CASSRHTGGNQPQHF

J gene: TRBJ2-7
V gene: TRBV21-1
D gene: -
clone size: many
CDR3 DNA: TGTGCCAGCAGCAAGCTAGAGGGACTAGCCTACGAGCAGTACTTC
CDR3 protein: CASSKLEGLAYEQYF

J gene: TRBJ1-4
V gene: TRBV2
D gene: -
clone size: many
CDR3 DNA: TGTGCCAGCAGCCGTGGACTGAATGAAAAACTGTTTTTT
CDR3 protein: CASSRGLNEKLFF

J gene: TRBJ1-4
V gene: TRBV5-6
D gene: -
clone size: -
CDR3 DNA: TGTGCCAGCAGCTTGGTAGGGCATGAAAAACTGTTTTTT
CDR3 protein: CASSLVGHEKLFF

J gene: TRBJ2-2
V gene: TRBV2
D gene: -
clone size: -
CDR3 DNA: TGTGCCAGCTCGGGAAGGTACACCGGGGAGCTGTTTTTT
CDR3 protein: CASSGRYTGELFF

J gene: TRBJ2-7
V gene: TRBV7-9
D gene: -
clone size: many
CDR3 DNA: TGTGCCAGCACCCTTATACAGGGCCAAGAGCAGTACTTC
CDR3 protein: CASTLIQGQEQYF

J gene: TRBJ2-7
V gene: TRBV7-9
D gene: -
clone size: many
CDR3 DNA: TGTGCCAGCAGCACTAGTGCGGGCAGGTACGAGCAGTACTTC
CDR3 protein: CASSTSAGRYEQYF

J gene: TRBJ1-2
V gene: TRBV5-1
D gene: -
clone size: few
CDR3 DNA: TGCGCCAGCAGCTTAGGCGGACGGGACTATGGCTACACCTTC
CDR3 protein: CASSLGGRDYGYTF

J gene: TRBJ2-7
V gene: TRBV5-1
D gene: TRBD1
clone size: -
CDR3 DNA: TGTGCCAGCAGCGCAGACAGGGGGTCCTACGAGCAGTACTTC
CDR3 protein: CASSADRGSYEQYF

J gene: TRBJ1-1
V gene: TRBV10-3
D gene: -
clone size: -
CDR3 DNA: TGTGCCATCAGTGTAAATGGGGAGAACACTGAAGCTTTCTTT
CDR3 protein: CAISVNGENTEAFF

J gene: TRBJ2-7
V gene: TRBV19
D gene: TRBD1
clone size: few
CDR3 DNA: TGTGCCAGTAGTGTCGGGACAGCCTACTACGAGCAGTACTTC
CDR3 protein: CASSVGTAYYEQYF

J gene: TRBJ2-5
V gene: TRBV28
D gene: -
clone size: many
CDR3 DNA: TGTGCCAGCAGTTTTGGGGGGGGCCGGGAGACCCAGTACTTC
CDR3 protein: CASSFGGGRETQYF

J gene: TRBJ1-2
V gene: TRBV7-2
D gene: -
clone size: -
CDR3 DNA: TGTGCCAGCAGCTTAGCGGCAGGGGCTACTAACTATGGCTACACCTTC
CDR3 protein: CASSLAAGATNYGYTF

J gene: TRBJ2-3
V gene: TRBV11-3
D gene: TRBD1
clone size: few
CDR3 DNA: TGTGCCAGCAGCTTAATGCGGACAGGGAACACAGATACGCAGTATTTT
CDR3 protein: CASSLMRTGNTDTQYF

J gene: TRBJ2-7
V gene: TRBV30
D gene: TRBD2
clone size: -
CDR3 DNA: TGTGCCTGGACGAAAGGGACTAGGGCCTACGAGCAGTACTTC
CDR3 protein: CAWTKGTRAYEQYF